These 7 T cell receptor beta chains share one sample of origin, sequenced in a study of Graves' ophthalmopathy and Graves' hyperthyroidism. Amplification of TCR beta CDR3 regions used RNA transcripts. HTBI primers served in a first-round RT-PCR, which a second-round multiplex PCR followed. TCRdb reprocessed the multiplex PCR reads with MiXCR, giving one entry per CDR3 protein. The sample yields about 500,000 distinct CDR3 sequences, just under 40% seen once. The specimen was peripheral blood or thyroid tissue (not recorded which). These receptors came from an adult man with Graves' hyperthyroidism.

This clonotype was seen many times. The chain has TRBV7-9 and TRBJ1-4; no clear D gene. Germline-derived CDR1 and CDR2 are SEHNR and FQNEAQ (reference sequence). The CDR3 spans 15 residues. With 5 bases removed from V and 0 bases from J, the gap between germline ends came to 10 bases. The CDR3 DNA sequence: TGTGCCAGCAGCCGAGACGGTGCAACTAATGAAAAACTGTTTTTT. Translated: CASSRDGATNEKLFF.

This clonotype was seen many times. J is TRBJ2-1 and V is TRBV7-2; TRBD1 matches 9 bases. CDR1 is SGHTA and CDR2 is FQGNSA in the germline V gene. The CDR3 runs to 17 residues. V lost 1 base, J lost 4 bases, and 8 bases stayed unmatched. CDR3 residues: CASSLESWGTGYNEQFF. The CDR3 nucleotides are TGTGCCAGCAGCTTAGAAAGCTGGGGGACAGGGTACAATGAGCAGTTCTTC.

The CDR3 spells CSARDWAGGVYGYTF. The CDR3 DNA sequence: TGCAGTGCTAGAGATTGGGCGGGGGGCGTCTATGGCTACACCTTC. The V call is TRBV20-1, the J call TRBJ1-2, with D perhaps TRBD1 (6 bases). Trimming took off 0 bases at V and 4 bases at J, with 15 bases between the two ends. The germline V gene has CDR1 DFQATT and CDR2 SNEGSKA (reference sequence). The CDR3 extends over 15 amino acids.

In nucleotides, the CDR3 is TGTGCCAGTAGTATAGTTGGTGATAGCGGGAGAGATACGCAGTATTTT. It yields the protein CASSIVGDSGRDTQYF. V usage is TRBV19 and J usage is TRBJ2-3; the match to TRBD2 covers 9 bases. J lost 5 bases, V lost 1 base, and 7 bases had no gene match. The V gene's germline CDR1 is LNHDA and CDR2 SQIVND (reference sequence). The CDR3 is made up of 16 amino acids.

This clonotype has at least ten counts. The CDR3 loop is CASSLRDRGRREQYF. CDR3 in DNA: TGTGCCAGCAGCTTGAGGGACAGGGGGCGAAGAGAGCAGTACTTC. This chain joins TRBV7-8 and TRBJ2-7; 12 bases line up with TRBD1. The CDR3 has 15 amino acids. The V gene's germline CDR1 is SGHVS and CDR2 FQNEAQ. V was pared by 3 bases and J by 7 bases, with 7 bases of the junction left unmatched.

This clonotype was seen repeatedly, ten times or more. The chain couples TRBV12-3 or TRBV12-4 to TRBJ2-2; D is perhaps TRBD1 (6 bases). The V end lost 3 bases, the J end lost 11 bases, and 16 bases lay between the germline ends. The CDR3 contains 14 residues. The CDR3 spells CASSLRGLIFELFF. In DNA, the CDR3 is TGTGCCAGCAGTTTGAGGGGGTTAATCTTCGAGCTGTTTTTT.

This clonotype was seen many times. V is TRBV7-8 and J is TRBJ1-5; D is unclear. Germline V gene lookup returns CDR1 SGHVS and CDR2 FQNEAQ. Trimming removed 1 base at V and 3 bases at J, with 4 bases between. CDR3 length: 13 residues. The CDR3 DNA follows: TGTGCCAGCAGCTTAGGCCTCAATCAGCCCCAGCATTTT. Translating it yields CASSLGLNQPQHF. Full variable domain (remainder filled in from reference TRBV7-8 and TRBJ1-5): GAGVSQSPRYKVAKRGQDVALRCDPISGHVSLFWYQQALGQGPEFLTYFQNEAQLDKSGLPSDRFFAERPEGSVSTLKIQRTQQEDSAVYLCASSLGLNQPQHFGDGTRLSIL.